This TCR beta chain was recovered during a study of identical twins. MiXCR, run by TCRdb on the 5' RACE reads, gives a single entry per CDR3 protein. The sample holds roughly 630,000 distinct CDR3 sequences, under 8.5% seen once. This clonotype was detected ten times or more. Germline V gene lookup returns CDR1 DFQATT and CDR2 SNEGSKA (reference sequence). V gave up 4 bases and J gave up 1 base, with 7 bases separating them. This CDR3 contains 12 residues. These data were also reused for a study on yellow fever vaccine responses in identical twins. This second study says: Reported findings indicate that twins' vaccine T cell responses seemed partially convergent, partially personalized.

This sequence was found in a woman aged 18-35 years in good health. The chain joins TRBV20-1 to TRBJ1-1; no definite D call. The specimen was PBMCs. CDR3 nucleotides: TGCAGTGCTACCAAAGAGAACACTGAAGCTTTCTTT. Protein product: CSATKENTEAFF.